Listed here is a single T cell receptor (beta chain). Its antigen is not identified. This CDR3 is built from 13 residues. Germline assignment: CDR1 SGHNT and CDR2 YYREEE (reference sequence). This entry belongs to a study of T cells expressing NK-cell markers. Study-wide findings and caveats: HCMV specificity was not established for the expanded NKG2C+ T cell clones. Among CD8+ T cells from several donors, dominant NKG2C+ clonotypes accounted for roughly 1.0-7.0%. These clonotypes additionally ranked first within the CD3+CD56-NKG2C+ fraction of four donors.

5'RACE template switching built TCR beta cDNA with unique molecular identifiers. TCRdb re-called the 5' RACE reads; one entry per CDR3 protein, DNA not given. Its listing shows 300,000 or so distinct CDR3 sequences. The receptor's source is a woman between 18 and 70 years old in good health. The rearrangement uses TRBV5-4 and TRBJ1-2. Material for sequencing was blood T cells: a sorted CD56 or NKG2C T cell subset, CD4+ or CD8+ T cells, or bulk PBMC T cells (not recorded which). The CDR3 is CASSFSLRDGYTF.